The 10 T cell receptor beta chains below come from one sample, sequenced in a study of blood T cell repertoires in COVID-19. Clones were sequenced by immunoSEQ multiplex PCR, and TCRdb holds only the in-frame ones, with some missing. The table shows hundreds of thousands of clones, with about 90% occurring only once. The sequenced sample consisted of peripheral blood. These TCRs come from a man younger than 35 with COVID-19, enrolled during active disease.

The CDR3 is CASSSPTGGGRNTEAFF. The CDR3 coding sequence is TGTGCCAGTAGTTCCCCGACAGGGGGAGGAAGAAACACTGAAGCTTTCTTT. The chain combines TRBV19 with TRBJ1-1, with 9 bases matching TRBD1. The CDR3 covers 17 residues. Germline V gene data show CDR1 as LNHDA and CDR2 as SQIVND (reference sequence). V lost 5 bases, J lost 2 bases, and 12 bases stayed unmatched.

The chain combines TRBV7-6 with TRBJ2-1; a weak D match, TRBD1 (6 bases). Germline values: CDR1 SGHVS, CDR2 FNYEAQ. The CDR3 sequence is 15 residues long. Trimming removed 1 base from V and 0 bases from J, with 7 bases in between. CDR3 coding DNA: TGTGCCAGCAGCTTAGGGACAGTCTCCTACAATGAGCAGTTCTTC. This codes for CASSLGTVSYNEQFF. Using reference TRBV7-6 and TRBJ2-1 for the parts outside the CDR3, the full variable domain is GAGVSQSPRYKVTKRGQDVALRCDPISGHVSLYWYRQALGQGPEFLTYFNYEAQQDKSGLPNDRFSAERPEGSISTLTIQRTEQRDSAMYRCASSLGTVSYNEQFFGPGTRLTVL.

The chain uses TRBV11-3 and TRBJ2-6, with D unresolved. Looked up from germline, CDR1 is SGHNT and CDR2 is YENEEA. The CDR3 runs to 15 residues. Trimming left V 3 bases short and J 3 bases short, with 9 bases between. As DNA, the CDR3 is TGTGCCAGCAGCTTTGAGGAGTTTGGGGCCAACGTCCTGACTTTC. It is translated as CASSFEEFGANVLTF.

This clone was counted a few times. V and J are TRBV27 and TRBJ2-6; 7 nucleotides line up with TRBD1. Germline V gene data show CDR1 as MNHEY and CDR2 as SMNVEV (reference sequence). The CDR3 sequence is 17 residues long. J was trimmed by 0 bases and V by 5 bases; bases with no gene match: 7. CDR3 coding DNA: TGTGCCAGCAGTCAGGGACAGTTCGTCTCTGGGGCCAACGTCCTGACTTTC. It encodes CASSQGQFVSGANVLTF.

CDR3 sequence (DNA): TGCAGCGGAACTAGGGGGTTCGCCCAGTACTTC. As protein: CSGTRGFAQYF. This chain connects TRBV29-1 to TRBJ2-5, with a tentative D call TRBD1 (6 bases). Trimming stripped 7 bases from V and 9 bases from J, with 15 bases between. Per the germline V gene, CDR1 is SQVTM and CDR2 is ANQGSEA. This CDR3 is built from 11 residues.

The chain uses TRBV6-4 and TRBJ2-2, with a possible D match to TRBD2 (6 bases). The V and J ends lost 0 bases and 3 bases respectively, with 11 bases between them. The CDR3 runs to 16 residues. CDR1 and CDR2 from the germline V gene are MRHNA and SNTAGT. The CDR3 here is CASSDSLGGDTGELFF. In nucleotides, the CDR3 is TGTGCCAGCAGTGACTCGTTGGGGGGAGACACCGGGGAGCTGTTTTTT.

The chain links TRBV30 to TRBJ1-1; D unresolved. Germline V CDR1 and CDR2: GTSNPN, SVGIG (reference sequence). CDR3 length: 11 amino acids. The V and J ends lost 3 bases and 3 bases respectively, with 5 bases between them. The CDR3 protein is CAWRRDTEAFF. The CDR3 DNA follows: TGTGCCTGGAGACGGGACACTGAAGCTTTCTTT.

This rearrangement joins TRBV18 to TRBJ1-5, with D unresolved. Trimming took 1 base from V and 0 from J, leaving 10 bases between them. Germline assignment: CDR1 KGHSH and CDR2 LQKENI. This CDR3 is 16 amino acids long. The DNA for the CDR3 is TGTGCCAGCTCACCACGCCAGACTTATAGCAATCAGCCCCAGCATTTT. Protein: CASSPRQTYSNQPQHF.

This chain connects TRBV19 to TRBJ2-5; 9 nucleotides line up with TRBD1. The CDR3 runs 15 residues. The V gene end was trimmed by 6 bases and the J gene end by 2 bases; junction bases not matched to a gene: 7. In germline, CDR1 is LNHDA, CDR2 SQIVND (reference sequence). CDR3 DNA: TGTGCCAGTAGGAACACCGGGACAGGGCAAGAGACCCAGTACTTC. Amino acid sequence: CASRNTGTGQETQYF.

The rearrangement links TRBV10-3 to TRBJ2-3; TRBD2 might be the D (6 bases). V was clipped by 3 bases and J by 3 bases, with 16 bases between them. The CDR3 has 16 amino acids. Germline lookup yields CDR1 ENHRY and CDR2 SYGVKD. The CDR3, as DNA: TGTGCCATCAGTGAATATGCGGGGAGTTCGACAGATACGCAGTATTTT. It yields the protein CAISEYAGSSTDTQYF.